Sequencing of this T cell receptor beta chain was carried out in a study of cytomegalovirus exposure and HLA in healthy donors. Study details: The 100 million to 140 million unique TCR beta sequences, from 150 million to 200 million T cells, were found by an earlier analysis. Clustering assigned about four fifths of the 350 to 450 genotyped donors to the Caucasian-associated ancestry cluster.

The PCR employed 60 Vbeta primers together with 13 Jbeta primers. TCRdb keeps only in-frame clones here, not all; method: immunoSEQ multiplex PCR. Found here are under 200,000 clones, 65% to 90% of them singletons; the top ten hold roughly 6%. Points from the study as a whole: The authors enumerated around 150 TCR beta chains as linked to cytomegalovirus. Earlier findings revealed that most TCR beta V segments proved productive either about 87% or about 30% of the time.

In regard to this clone: What it recognizes is unknown.

V gave up 2 bases and J gave up 0 bases, with 19 bases separating them. The CDR3 is 18 amino acids. CDR1 is KGHSH and CDR2 is LQKENI in the germline V gene. J is TRBJ1-1 and V is TRBV18; the D gene is possibly TRBD1 (6 bases). Sequencing was carried out using PBMCs. The TCR sequence derives from a man aged 40-55 years in good health and CMV-seropositive. The CDR3 DNA reads TGTGCCAGCTCACCAGTTGGACAGCGTTTAGTCATGAACACTGAAGCTTTCTTT. This translates into CASSPVGQRLVMNTEAFF.